These T cell receptor beta chains were read from a single sample in a study of OX40 agonist ivuxolimab in advanced cancers. TCRdb's table, derived via immunoSEQ multiplex PCR, lists solely in-frame clones and lacks some. The data hold around 94,000 clones, with approximately 85% observed a single time. Material: CD4+ or CD8+ T cells sorted from blood, obtained in a trial of the OX40 agonist ivuxolimab. These receptors all come from an adult with an advanced solid tumor such as melanoma, head and neck, liver or kidney cancer. Each CDR3 is given with its conserved first and last residue. A D gene is named only where the DNA matches it firmly.

TRBJ2-7 | TRBV14 | 16 | . | CASSQVSGVLSYEQYF | TGTGCCAGCAGCCAAGTTTCAGGCGTTCTGTCCTACGAGCAGTACTTC
TRBJ2-7 | TRBV6-6 | 13 | . | CASSSDFAYEQYF | TGTGCCAGCAGTTCGGACTTTGCCTACGAGCAGTACTTC
TRBJ2-2 | TRBV21-1 | 16 | . | CASSKAGVVRTGELFF | TGTGCCAGCAGCAAAGCAGGGGTAGTGCGGACCGGGGAGCTGTTTTTT
TRBJ1-4 | TRBV2 | 17 | TRBD1 | CASSGQGAASTNEKLFF | TGTGCCAGCAGTGGGCAGGGGGCGGCGTCAACTAATGAAAAACTGTTTTTT
TRBJ2-5 | TRBV21-1 | 17 | . | CASSKVVGQVPKETQYF | TGTGCCAGCAGCAAAGTAGTCGGACAGGTCCCAAAAGAGACCCAGTACTTC
TRBJ2-1 | TRBV5-1 | 15 | TRBD2 | CASRQLADPGSEQFF | TGCGCCAGCAGGCAACTAGCGGACCCCGGAAGTGAGCAGTTCTTC
TRBJ2-3 | TRBV30 | 13 | . | CAWTLVSTDTQYF | TGTGCCTGGACACTCGTTAGCACAGATACGCAGTATTTT
TRBJ1-2 | TRBV28 | 13 | . | CASSSDRSYGYTF | TGTGCCAGCAGTTCAGACAGGTCCTATGGCTACACCTTC
TRBJ2-7 | TRBV28 | 15 | . | CASREPEGGFNEQYF | TGTGCCAGCAGGGAACCCGAGGGGGGCTTCAACGAGCAGTACTTC
TRBJ2-1 | TRBV11-2 | 15 | TRBD2 | CASSLTSGRHNEQFF | TGTGCCAGCAGCTTGACTAGCGGGAGACACAATGAGCAGTTCTTC
TRBJ2-1 | TRBV7-6 | 15 | TRBD2 | CASSPIGTSPNEQFF | TGTGCCAGCAGCCCTATCGGGACTAGCCCCAATGAGCAGTTCTTC
TRBJ2-7 | TRBV10-3 | 13 | . | CAIRAGSSYEQYF | TGTGCCATCAGGGCGGGAAGCTCCTACGAGCAGTACTTC
TRBJ2-7 | TRBV28 | 14 | TRBD1 | CASSLQGAGDEQYF | TGTGCCAGCAGTTTACAGGGGGCCGGAGACGAGCAGTACTTC
TRBJ1-1 | TRBV11-2 | 13 | . | CASSLSMNTEAFF | TGTGCCAGCAGCCTTTCCATGAACACTGAAGCTTTCTTT
TRBJ2-1 | TRBV18 | 14 | . | CASSWGGSYNEQFF | TGTGCCAGCTCATGGGGCGGCAGTTACAATGAGCAGTTCTTC